The clone carrying this T cell receptor beta chain appeared a few times. Its antigen is not known. This entry is derived from a study of regulatory T cells in long-lasting Graves disease. Described time point: newly diagnosed GD, antithyroid drugs for less than 3 months. The TCR library was prepared using RNA isolated from PBMCs. Guidelines of the American Thyroid Association were used to diagnose Graves' disease. Peripheral blood, about 10 milliliters of it, was drawn into EDTA tubes. Study-wide results and caveats: Compared with new cases, persistent Graves' patients showed reduced TCR diversity.

Through Arm-PCR of CDR3 regions and iRepertoire HTBI primers, TCR beta libraries were built. TCRdb redid the calling of the multiplex PCR reads with MiXCR, one entry per CDR3 protein. The sample gives 380,000 or so distinct CDR3 sequences, 16% of which show up once; around 20% is in the top ten. The same sample was also studied in work on T cells in Graves' hyperthyroidism and ophthalmopathy. Per that study: In simple terms, a model built on 13 V-J features told ophthalmopathy apart from stable hyperthyroidism.

The material sequenced was peripheral blood mononuclear cells (PBMCs), taken at new diagnosis, from a patient treated with antithyroid drugs. This TCR was recovered from a woman younger than 35 with Graves disease.

Here the CDR3 reads CASSVRRGGTNTEAFF. The CDR3 DNA reads as TGTGCCAGCAGCGTAAGGAGGGGAGGGACGAACACTGAAGCTTTCTTT. The chain uses TRBV9 and TRBJ1-1, with D possibly being TRBD1 (5 bases). V gave up 1 base and J gave up 1 base, with 14 bases separating them. Germline V lookup: CDR1 SGDLS, CDR2 YYNGEE. There are 16 residues in the CDR3.